These 24 T cell receptor beta chains share one sample of origin, sequenced in a study of human T cells and chemical hapten exposure. TCRdb used MiXCR to reprocess the RACE reads, holding one entry per CDR3 protein. The repertoire holds about 380,000 distinct CDR3 sequences, with approximately 5% as singletons. Time point here: patch test 1, 2 weeks after DPC sensitization. The treatment: therapeutic diphenylcyclopropenone sensitization with weekly scalp DPC. Material: whole blood, obtained in connection with sensitization to the hapten diphenylcyclopropenone (DPC). The receptor source for this set is a woman aged 45-59 years with alopecia areata. Some clones in this sample may be carry-over from other donors' samples.

This clonotype turned up a few times. This sequence joins TRBV7-9 and TRBJ2-3, with 8 positions matching TRBD2. The germline gives CDR1 SEHNR, CDR2 FQNEAQ (reference sequence). After removal of 11 bases from V and 5 bases from J, the junction contained 6 bases not matched to a gene. The CDR3 runs 12 residues. The CDR3 coding sequence is TGTGCCCTTAGGCTAGCGGGAGATACGCAGTATTTT. Its protein product is CALRLAGDTQYF.

This clonotype was seen repeatedly, ten times or more. The chain has TRBV3-1 and TRBJ2-1, with D perhaps matching TRBD2 (6 bases). Germline CDR1 is LGHDT and CDR2 is YNNKEL (reference sequence). The CDR3 is 16 residues long. The V end lost 2 bases, the J end lost 4 bases, and 15 bases lay between the germline ends. CDR3 sequence: CASSQKRVLAYNEQFF. As DNA, the CDR3 is TGTGCCAGCAGCCAAAAGAGGGTTCTAGCGTACAATGAGCAGTTCTTC.

This clonotype was picked up a small number of times. The CDR3 nucleotides read TGTGCCAGCAGTTTATGGCGCACCACTAGCAATCAGCCCCAGCATTTT. It encodes CASSLWRTTSNQPQHF. The chain links TRBV28 to TRBJ1-5; D is unclear. V gave up 0 bases and J gave up 0 bases, with 9 bases separating them. The CDR3 has 16 residues. Germline loops: CDR1 MDHEN, CDR2 SYDVKM.

This clonotype was seen ten or more times. This chain links TRBV27 with TRBJ2-1; possible D gene TRBD1, 6 bases. Germline V gene data show CDR1 as MNHEY and CDR2 as SMNVEV (reference sequence). V dropped 1 base and J dropped 6 bases, with 10 bases sitting between them. This CDR3 comprises 14 residues. The DNA for the CDR3 is TGTGCCAGCAGTTTATATGGGGGCGTCAATGAGCAGTTCTTC. Translation gives CASSLYGGVNEQFF.

This clonotype has only a few counts. The V and J genes are TRBV28 and TRBJ2-7; possibly TRBD1 for D (5 bases). Trimming took 6 bases from V and 3 from J, leaving 15 bases between them. The length of the CDR3 is 14 residues. Germline V CDR1 and CDR2: MDHEN, SYDVKM. The chain's CDR3 is CASSYSTEIYEQYF. The CDR3 coding sequence is TGTGCCAGCAGCTATTCGACAGAGATCTACGAGCAGTACTTC.

This clonotype was seen repeatedly, ten times or more. The chain carries TRBV6-1 and TRBJ2-7; 7 bases line up with TRBD1. Germline V CDR1 and CDR2: MNHNS, SASEGT. The V segment lost 1 base and the J segment 3 bases; nucleotides outside the gene matches: 3. The CDR3 length is 14 residues. CDR3 residues: CASSEVGTDYEQYF. CDR3 bases: TGTGCCAGCAGTGAAGTTGGGACAGACTACGAGCAGTACTTC.

V is TRBV9 and J is TRBJ1-4; unclear D gene. V lost 2 bases and J lost 5, with 7 bases in between. CDR3 length: 13 amino acids. Per the germline V gene, CDR1 is SGDLS and CDR2 is YYNGEE. The CDR3 DNA reads as TGTGCCAGCAGCGTGGAGACCAATGAAAAACTGTTTTTT. Protein sequence: CASSVETNEKLFF.

This clonotype occurred a few times. This chain joins TRBV6-6 and TRBJ1-3; D is possibly TRBD1 (5 bases). Germline V CDR1 and CDR2: MNHNY, SVGAGI (reference sequence). The germline V and J ends were trimmed by 0 bases and 8 bases, with 14 bases remaining between them. CDR3 length equals 15 residues. CDR3 nucleotides: TGTGCCAGCAGTTACTCGCCCAGGGAAGGATACACCATATATTTT. Translating gives CASSYSPREGYTIYF.

The sample holds many counts of this clonotype. The chain recombines TRBV6-5 with TRBJ1-1, with D possibly being TRBD1 (5 bases). Trimming removed 8 bases from V and 1 base from J, with 14 bases in between. Germline V gene lookup returns CDR1 MNHEY and CDR2 SVGAGI. The CDR3 covers 14 residues. This chain's CDR3 is CASGKAGPNTEAFF. The CDR3 DNA follows: TGTGCCAGCGGGAAGGCGGGACCGAACACTGAAGCTTTCTTT.

In this sample, this clonotype turned up a few times. This chain uses TRBV29-1 with TRBJ2-7; D perhaps matches TRBD1 (5 bases). Germline values: CDR1 SQVTM, CDR2 ANQGSEA. The CDR3 extends over 11 amino acids. V gave up 3 bases and J gave up 12 bases, with 15 bases separating them. The CDR3: CSVDLSRVLYF. The CDR3, as DNA: TGCAGCGTTGATCTTAGCAGGGTTCTGTACTTC.

This clonotype was found many times. The chain uses TRBV6-6 and TRBJ1-1; TRBD1 agrees at 7 bases. This CDR3 region has 17 residues. Trimming at V came to 2 bases and at J to 4 bases, leaving 13 bases not matched to a gene. Germline lookup yields CDR1 MNHNY and CDR2 SVGAGI (reference sequence). This chain's CDR3 is CASSYDTGVSPGTEAFF. Written as DNA, the CDR3 is TGTGCCAGCAGTTACGACACAGGGGTAAGCCCGGGCACTGAAGCTTTCTTT.

The chain combines TRBV6-2 or TRBV6-3 with TRBJ2-2; D not resolved. This CDR3 spans 17 amino acids. Trimming removed 2 bases from V and 1 base from J, with 14 bases in between. From germline, CDR1 is MNHEY and CDR2 SVGEGT. The CDR3 loop reads CASSYPSLGLNTGELFF. CDR3 DNA sequence: TGTGCCAGCAGTTACCCCAGTTTGGGCCTGAACACCGGGGAGCTGTTTTTT.

In this sample, this clonotype turned up many times. The V call is TRBV25-1, the J call TRBJ1-2, with 8 bases that match TRBD1. J was trimmed by 5 bases and V by 3 bases; bases with no gene match: 5. This CDR3 has 14 residues. CDR1 and CDR2 from the germline V gene are MGHDK and SYGVNS. CDR3 DNA: TGTGCCAGCAGTGATGGACAGGGCAGTTATGGCTACACCTTC. Translating gives CASSDGQGSYGYTF.

The chain carries TRBV29-1 and TRBJ2-1; possible D gene TRBD2, 5 bases. The CDR3 is made up of 11 amino acids. V gave up 6 bases and J gave up 9 bases, with 12 bases separating them. Germline V gives CDR1 SQVTM, CDR2 ANQGSEA. This chain's CDR3 is CSVGVAGEQFF. The CDR3 region has the DNA TGCAGCGTCGGGGTGGCAGGTGAGCAGTTCTTC.

This clonotype was seen at least ten times. The V gene is TRBV5-1, the J gene TRBJ1-2; 10 nucleotides match TRBD1. This CDR3 has 14 residues. With 4 bases clipped from V and 7 bases from J, the junction kept 7 bases outside the gene matches. Germline V gene data show CDR1 as SGHRS and CDR2 as YFSETQ. CDR3 DNA sequence: TGCGCCAGCAGCCCCGGGACAGGGGCCGGTGGCTACACCTTC. As protein: CASSPGTGAGGYTF.

This chain joins TRBV27 and TRBJ2-7; 7 bases align to TRBD2. Looked up from germline, CDR1 is MNHEY and CDR2 is SMNVEV (reference sequence). V shed 5 bases, J shed 2 bases, and the junction held 6 bases outside the gene matches. The CDR3 loop spans 14 amino acids. DNA for the CDR3: TGTGCCAGCAGTCCGGGCAGCGGGACCTACGAGCAGTACTTC. Its translation: CASSPGSGTYEQYF.

This clonotype was recorded many times. The gene calls are TRBV29-1 and TRBJ2-5; D is uncertain. The CDR3 covers 12 residues. Germline lookup yields CDR1 SQVTM and CDR2 ANQGSEA. Trimming cost V 7 bases and J 0 bases, with 9 bases left between them. In DNA, the CDR3 is TGCAGCGCAGAGGCTAACCAAGAGACCCAGTACTTC. Translation gives CSAEANQETQYF.

This clonotype was observed many times. The chain uses TRBV6-2 or TRBV6-3 and TRBJ1-5, with D unclear. V was pared by 2 bases and J by 2 bases, with 10 bases between. Germline values: CDR1 MNHEY, CDR2 SVGEGT. The CDR3 length is 15 residues. In nucleotides, the CDR3 is TGTGCCAGCAGTTACCAGGTGGTCGGCAATCAGCCCCAGCATTTT. Protein: CASSYQVVGNQPQHF.

V gene TRBV29-1 combines with J gene TRBJ2-6, with D uncertain. This CDR3 contains 13 residues. The V gene's germline CDR1 is SQVTM and CDR2 ANQGSEA. V gave up 6 bases and J gave up 5 bases, with 11 bases separating them. The CDR3 bases are TGCAGCGTCGCTAGTCCCAGGGCCAACGTCCTGACTTTC. As protein: CSVASPRANVLTF. The variable domain in full, with the rest retrieved from reference TRBV29-1 and TRBJ2-6, is SAVISQKPSRDICQRGTSLTIQCQVDSQVTMMFWYRQQPGQSLTLIATANQGSEATYESGFVIDKFPISRPNLTFSTLTVSNMSPEDSSIYLCSVASPRANVLTFGAGSRLTVL.

This clonotype was found many times. This chain links TRBV6-5 with TRBJ2-3, with no clear D. The CDR3 extends over 13 amino acids. Trimming shortened V by 7 bases and J by 0 bases, and 8 bases separated the two germline ends. Germline V lookup: CDR1 MNHEY, CDR2 SVGAGI. The CDR3 region is CASTLGSTDTQYF. The CDR3 DNA is TGTGCCAGCACTTTGGGGAGCACAGATACGCAGTATTTT.

The chain links TRBV12-3 or TRBV12-4 to TRBJ2-7; TRBD1 might be the D (6 bases). The V and J ends lost 6 bases and 7 bases respectively, with 13 bases between them. The CDR3 extends over 12 amino acids. The CDR3 region is CASRAQGREQYF. The CDR3 nucleotides are TGTGCCAGCAGAGCACAGGGTCGGGAGCAGTACTTC.

The chain couples TRBV12-3 or TRBV12-4 to TRBJ2-7, with a weak D call TRBD1 (6 bases). The CDR3 has 15 amino acids. Trimming cost V 7 bases and J 0 bases, with 16 bases left between them. The CDR3 sequence: CASNGQGSGSYEQYF. Here the CDR3 DNA reads TGTGCCAGCAATGGTCAGGGGAGCGGCTCCTACGAGCAGTACTTC.

In its sample, this clonotype was seen a few times. V and J are TRBV27 and TRBJ2-6; D gene uncertain. The V and J ends lost 5 bases and 0 bases respectively, with 11 bases between them. CDR1 and CDR2 from the germline V gene are MNHEY and SMNVEV (reference sequence). The CDR3 is 16 amino acids. CDR3 sequence (DNA): TGTGCCAGCAGTCCTGACGCCTACTCTGGGGCCAACGTCCTGACTTTC. It encodes CASSPDAYSGANVLTF.

Many counts were recorded for this clonotype. The chain has TRBV29-1 and TRBJ1-2; 8 nucleotides line up with TRBD1. The CDR3 runs to 11 residues. CDR1 is SQVTM, CDR2 ANQGSEA, per germline. CDR3 residues: CVTGGRDGYTF. CDR3 coding DNA: TGCGTCACAGGGGGTAGGGATGGCTACACCTTC.